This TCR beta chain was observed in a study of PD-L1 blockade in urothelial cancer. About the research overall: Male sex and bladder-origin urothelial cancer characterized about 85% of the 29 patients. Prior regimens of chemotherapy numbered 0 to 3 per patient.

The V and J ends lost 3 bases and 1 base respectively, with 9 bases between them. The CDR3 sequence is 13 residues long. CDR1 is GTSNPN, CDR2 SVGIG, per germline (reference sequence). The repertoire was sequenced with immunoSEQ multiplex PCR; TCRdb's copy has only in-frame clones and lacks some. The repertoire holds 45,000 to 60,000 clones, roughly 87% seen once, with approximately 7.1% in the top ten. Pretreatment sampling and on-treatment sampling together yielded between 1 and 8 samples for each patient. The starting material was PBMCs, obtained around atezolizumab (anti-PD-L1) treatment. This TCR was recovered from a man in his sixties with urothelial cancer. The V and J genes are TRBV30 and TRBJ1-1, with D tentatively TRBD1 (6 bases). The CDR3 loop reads CAWSHRENTEAFF. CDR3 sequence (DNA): TGTGCCTGGAGCCACAGGGAGAACACTGAAGCTTTCTTT.